The source of this T cell receptor beta chain is a study of beta chain features in type 1 diabetes. Blood was drawn once from each donor into heparinised tubes. The draws averaged around 110 mL. By way of CD45RO/CCR7/CD25/CD127/CD95/CD27, the CD4+ regulatory, stem cell-like memory, central memory and naive cells were sorted. Concerning this clone: Its antigen is as yet unknown.

The study, taken as a whole, reports: Short templates might get an advantage during PCR, and this would be equal in patients and controls. Among patients with Type 1 diabetes, TCRB CDR3s were moderately but significantly shorter in every one of the four CD4+ subsets.

All of the isolated RNA was reverse transcribed, so expressed TCRB transcripts were sequenced. The data were produced by immunoSEQ multiplex PCR, yet TCRdb's version contains in-frame clones alone and is incomplete. The data contain 970,000 or so clones, under 20% of them singletons. CDR3 length equals 14 residues. CDR1 is MNHEY, CDR2 SVGAGI, per germline. V lost 6 bases and J lost 0, with 11 bases in between. The gene calls are TRBV6-5 and TRBJ1-2; D may be TRBD1 (5 bases). Specimen: naive CD4+ T cells from blood. The TCR comes from a young woman in good health. The CDR3 DNA follows: TGTGCCAGCAGCCGGGACGGAGCTAACTATGGCTACACCTTC. It yields the protein CASSRDGANYGYTF.